This T cell receptor (beta chain) came from a study of technical replicates of blood from a few donors. This CDR3 contains 12 residues. CDR1 and CDR2 from the germline V gene are SEHNR and FQNEAQ (reference sequence). V shed 1 base and J shed 6 bases, with 7 bases lying between them. Here immunoSEQ multiplex PCR was the method, and the copy in TCRdb shows in-frame clones only, minus some. Of about 15,000 clones in the sample, 82% were seen once. The TCR was taken from a human donor in good health. Some clones in this sample may be carry-over from other donors' samples. The chain joins TRBV7-9 to TRBJ2-7, with D tentatively TRBD2 (6 bases). Specimen: PBMCs. In nucleotides, the CDR3 is TGTGCCAGCAGCTTAGAGGAGGGCGAGCAGTACTTC. Residues: CASSLEEGEQYF.